These 24 T cell receptor beta chains originate from one sample sequenced in a study of human T cells and chemical hapten exposure. Time point indicated: patch test 1, 2 weeks after DPC sensitization. Treatment reported: therapeutic diphenylcyclopropenone sensitization with weekly scalp DPC. TCRdb fed the RACE reads into MiXCR, producing one record per CDR3 protein. The sample includes around 380,000 distinct CDR3 sequences, roughly 5% of them seen just once. The sample was whole blood, taken in connection with sensitization to the hapten diphenylcyclopropenone (DPC). Receptors originate from a woman in her fifties or sixties with alopecia areata. Some clones in this sample may be carry-over from other donors' samples.

The table lists this clonotype with a few counts. In DNA, the CDR3 is TGTGCCAGCAGTTGGGGACAGGGTAGGACTGAAGCTTTCTTT. This sequence encodes CASSWGQGRTEAFF. The chain employs TRBV6-6 and TRBJ1-1; TRBD1 matches 9 bases. This CDR3 has 14 residues. The germline V gene encodes CDR1 MNHNY and CDR2 SVGAGI (reference sequence). V trimming: 4 bases; J trimming: 5 bases; junction bases outside the gene matches: 5.

This clonotype showed up many times. This chain connects TRBV20-1 to TRBJ2-7; 9 positions agree with TRBD2. This CDR3 is 13 amino acids long. CDR1 is DFQATT and CDR2 is SNEGSKA in the germline V gene (reference sequence). With V trimmed by 6 bases and J by 2 bases, 5 bases remained unmatched. This chain's CDR3 is CSARAGGTYEQYF. The CDR3 region has the DNA TGCAGTGCCCGAGCGGGGGGAACCTACGAGCAGTACTTC.

In its sample, this clonotype was seen a few times. This chain joins TRBV4-2 and TRBJ2-1, with D possibly TRBD1 on 6 matching bases. Germline assignment: CDR1 LGHNA and CDR2 YNFKEQ. Trimming removed 3 bases at V and 10 bases at J, with 10 bases between. The CDR3 has 12 amino acids. The CDR3 sequence is CASSQGAEEQFF. The CDR3 DNA reads TGTGCCAGCAGCCAGGGGGCAGAGGAGCAGTTCTTC.

The chain couples TRBV5-1 to TRBJ2-3; TRBD1 is a possible D gene (5 bases). Looked up from germline, CDR1 is SGHRS and CDR2 is YFSETQ. V was pared by 0 bases and J by 1 base, with 15 bases between. The CDR3 is 17 residues long. CDR3 sequence: CASSLVGRLGGTDTQYF. CDR3 nucleotide sequence: TGCGCCAGCAGCTTGGTGGGAAGGTTAGGGGGCACAGATACGCAGTATTTT. The full variable domain, with the rest looked up from reference TRBV5-1 and TRBJ2-3, is KAGVTQTPRYLIKTRGQQVTLSCSPISGHRSVSWYQQTPGQGLQFLFEYFSETQRNKGNFPGRFSGRQFSNSRSEMNVSTLELGDSALYLCASSLVGRLGGTDTQYFGPGTRLTVL.

The chain couples TRBV7-2 to TRBJ2-6; a possible D gene is TRBD2 (5 bases). Trimming removed 5 bases at V and 0 bases at J, with 20 bases between. The length of the CDR3 is 19 residues. CDR1 and CDR2 from the germline V gene are SGHTA and FQGNSA. For the CDR3, the DNA is TGTGCCAGCAGCGAGACCGGGAAAGGGCCAACCTCTGGGGCCAACGTCCTGACTTTC. Its translation: CASSETGKGPTSGANVLTF.

The sample holds many counts of this clonotype. This sequence joins TRBV7-9 and TRBJ2-4; 7 bases are shared with TRBD2. The junction had 3 bases not matched to a gene; V was cut back by 5 bases and J by 8 bases. The CDR3 spans 12 residues. CDR1 SEHNR and CDR2 FQNEAQ come from the germline V gene (reference sequence). In DNA form, the CDR3 reads TGTGCCAGCAGCCAGCGGGAATACATTCAGTACTTC. Protein product: CASSQREYIQYF.

The chain joins TRBV7-9 to TRBJ1-4, with D unclear. This CDR3 contains 14 residues. Trimming pared 5 bases from V and 7 bases from J, leaving 14 bases between. Germline V lookup: CDR1 SEHNR, CDR2 FQNEAQ (reference sequence). The CDR3 nucleotides are TGTGCCAGCAGCCCCCTCGGGTACGGTGAAAAACTGTTTTTT. Translated: CASSPLGYGEKLFF.

CDR3 DNA: TGTGCCAGCAGAGGGACAGGGGGCGTAGGATACGAGCAGTACTTC. Amino acids: CASRGTGGVGYEQYF. The chain joins TRBV12-3 or TRBV12-4 to TRBJ2-7, with 12 bases fitting TRBD1. V gave up 6 bases and J gave up 4 bases; unmatched junction bases: 7. The CDR3 consists of 15 residues.

This clonotype has at least ten counts. CDR3 DNA: TGTGCCAGCAGCCCCGGGACAGGGGTAGAAAAACTGTTTTTT. Residues: CASSPGTGVEKLFF. The V gene is TRBV14, the J gene TRBJ1-4; TRBD1 matches at 10 bases. CDR1 and CDR2 from the germline V gene are SGHDN and FVKESK. After removal of 4 bases from V and 8 bases from J, the junction contained 4 bases not matched to a gene. The CDR3 is 14 residues long.

There are many counts of this clonotype. V and J are TRBV5-1 and TRBJ2-5; no firm D call. Germline V CDR1 and CDR2: SGHRS, YFSETQ. The V gene lost 3 bases and the J gene lost 1 base, with 10 bases spanning the gap. This CDR3 spans 14 amino acids. Here the CDR3 reads CASSSGTSQETQYF. The CDR3 nucleotides are TGCGCCAGCAGCTCCGGTACTTCCCAAGAGACCCAGTACTTC.

V is TRBV6-5 and J is TRBJ1-2; 8 nucleotides agree with TRBD1. In germline, CDR1 is MNHEY, CDR2 SVGAGI. The CDR3 consists of 13 residues. The V segment lost 2 bases and the J segment 6 bases; nucleotides outside the gene matches: 2. CDR3 residues: CASSYAGGNGYTF. The CDR3 DNA follows: TGTGCCAGCAGTTACGCAGGGGGCAATGGCTACACCTTC.

This chain links TRBV27 with TRBJ2-7; perhaps TRBD1 as D (6 bases). V was shortened by 6 bases and J by 0 bases, with 15 bases between the two germline ends. The CDR3 covers 15 residues. Germline loops: CDR1 MNHEY, CDR2 SMNVEV (reference sequence). The DNA for the CDR3 is TGTGCCAGCAGCCCGGACAGCGTTACCTCCTACGAGCAGTACTTC. This translates into CASSPDSVTSYEQYF.

This clonotype was observed at least ten times. The gene calls are TRBV20-1 and TRBJ2-7; either TRBD1 or TRBD2 may supply D (6 bases each). The CDR3 totals 14 residues. The germline gives CDR1 DFQATT, CDR2 SNEGSKA (reference sequence). V was shortened by 3 bases and J by 2 bases, with 14 bases between the two germline ends. In nucleotides, the CDR3 is TGCAGTGCTAGCGAAGGGGGGCGCACCTACGAGCAGTACTTC. Translation: CSASEGGRTYEQYF.

This clonotype was counted at least ten times. The chain recombines TRBV6-5 with TRBJ2-5; D remains unclear. Trimming stripped 4 bases from V and 4 bases from J, with 16 bases between. Germline CDR1 is MNHEY and CDR2 is SVGAGI. The CDR3 length is 15 residues. In DNA form, the CDR3 reads TGTGCCAGCAGTTCCCCCCGGGTCACGGGAGAGACCCAGTACTTC. This translates into CASSSPRVTGETQYF.

Here the CDR3 DNA reads TGCAGTGCTTACGATCGGGGGGGCACCGGGGAGCTGTTTTTT. Translating it yields CSAYDRGGTGELFF. V and J are TRBV20-1 and TRBJ2-2; 8 bases match TRBD2. This CDR3 spans 14 amino acids. From germline, CDR1 is DFQATT and CDR2 SNEGSKA (reference sequence). V lost 5 bases to trimming and J lost 4 bases; unmatched junction nucleotides: 6.

There are a few counts of this clonotype. J is TRBJ2-7 and V is TRBV3-1, with TRBD2 identical over 11 bases. Trimming cost V 4 bases and J 6 bases; bases outside gene matches: 8. CDR1 and CDR2 (germline): LGHDT, YNNKEL (reference sequence). The CDR3 extends over 15 amino acids. As DNA, the CDR3 is TGTGCCAGCAGCCCCCATCGGCTAGCGGGAGGCGAGCAGTACTTC. Translation: CASSPHRLAGGEQYF.

The table lists this clonotype with many counts. The rearrangement joins TRBV6-4 to TRBJ2-1, with 11 bases fitting TRBD1. The germline gives CDR1 MRHNA, CDR2 SNTAGT. The ends lost 3 bases at V and 1 base at J; junction bases unmatched: 11. The CDR3 has 19 amino acids. The CDR3 sequence: CASSDGGTGGIGSYNEQFF. CDR3 coding DNA: TGTGCCAGCAGTGATGGGGGGACAGGGGGTATCGGGTCCTACAATGAGCAGTTCTTC.

This clonotype was observed a handful of times. J is TRBJ2-3 and V is TRBV5-6; D remains unclear. The CDR3 is made up of 15 amino acids. Germline CDR1 is SGHDT and CDR2 is YYEEEE. The V end was cut by 0 bases, the J end by 5 bases, with 13 bases between. The CDR3 nucleotides read TGTGCCAGCAGCTTGGCCGTCGTAAGTCTAGATACGCAGTATTTT. This sequence encodes CASSLAVVSLDTQYF.

The rearrangement joins TRBV2 to TRBJ1-4; unclear D gene. CDR1 SNHLY and CDR2 FYNNEI come from the germline V gene. The CDR3 is 12 amino acids. V lost 7 bases to trimming and J lost 8 bases, with 11 bases between them. As DNA, the CDR3 is TGTGCCAGCAACGGCGGGTTGGAAAAACTGTTTTTT. Its translation: CASNGGLEKLFF.

The sample holds a few counts of this clonotype. V gene TRBV3-1 combines with J gene TRBJ1-4; maybe TRBD1 (5 bases). The CDR3 is 13 residues long. V was clipped by 11 bases and J by 5 bases, with 15 bases between them. The germline gives CDR1 LGHDT, CDR2 YNNKEL (reference sequence). This chain's CDR3 is CAAGAGINEKLFF. As DNA, the CDR3 is TGTGCCGCTGGGGCAGGGATAAATGAAAAACTGTTTTTT. Looking up the rest from reference TRBV3-1 and TRBJ1-4 gives the full variable domain: DTAVSQTPKYLVTQMGNDKSIKCEQNLGHDTMYWYKQDSKKFLKIMFSYNNKELIINETVPNRFSPKSPDKAHLNLHINSLELGDSAVYFCAAGAGINEKLFFGSGTQLSVL.

The V gene is TRBV11-2, the J gene TRBJ2-5, with D possibly being TRBD2 (6 bases). Germline V lookup: CDR1 SGHAT, CDR2 FQNNGV. The CDR3 extends over 15 amino acids. V lost 5 bases, J lost 10 bases, and 23 bases lay in between. CDR3 region: CASSASPGTRRGQYF. In DNA, the CDR3 is TGTGCCAGCAGCGCCAGCCCGGGGACCAGGAGGGGCCAGTACTTC. The full variable domain, its missing parts supplied by reference TRBV11-2 and TRBJ2-5, is EAGVAQSPRYKIIEKRQSVAFWCNPISGHATLYWYQQILGQGPKLLIQFQNNGVVDDSQLPKDRFSAERLKGVDSTLKIQPAKLEDSAVYLCASSASPGTRRGQYFGPGTRLLVL.

This clonotype was recorded at least ten times. The rearrangement joins TRBV5-1 to TRBJ1-1, with D maybe TRBD1 (5 bases). V lost 5 bases to trimming and J lost 0 bases, with 11 bases between them. This CDR3 has 14 residues. CDR1 and CDR2 (germline): SGHRS, YFSETQ. The CDR3 sequence is CASSSGTMNTEAFF. The CDR3 coding sequence is TGCGCCAGCAGTTCCGGGACTATGAACACTGAAGCTTTCTTT.

The chain couples TRBV20-1 to TRBJ2-1, with TRBD2 identical over 9 bases. The V segment lost 6 bases and the J segment 5 bases; nucleotides outside the gene matches: 11. CDR1 and CDR2 (germline): DFQATT, SNEGSKA (reference sequence). This CDR3 is built from 15 residues. The CDR3 region is CSAVTGSGGNNEQFF. The CDR3 DNA is TGCAGTGCGGTTACGGGAAGCGGGGGGAACAATGAGCAGTTCTTC.

The chain couples TRBV13 to TRBJ1-4; D not certain. The V gene lost 0 bases and the J gene lost 1 base, with 9 bases spanning the gap. Germline V gene data show CDR1 as PRHDT and CDR2 as FYEKMQ (reference sequence). CDR3 length: 16 residues. CDR3 in DNA: TGTGCCAGCAGCTTAGGCCGCGTAGGAACTAATGAAAAACTGTTTTTT. Translating it yields CASSLGRVGTNEKLFF.